Presented here are 20 T cell receptor beta chains from one specimen sequenced in a study of OX40 agonist ivuxolimab in advanced cancers. The receptor library was made with the immunoSEQ multiplex PCR assay. The clones in this table, taken by TCRdb from immuneACCESS, are in-frame only. Not every clone is retained; where verified, under half of the shortfall comes from an unresolved V gene, and the cause of the rest is unknown. The sample table lists roughly 69,000 clones, approximately 89% of them with a count of one. About 1% of the sample is held by the ten biggest clonotypes. The material was CD4+ or CD8+ T cells sorted from blood, obtained in a trial of the OX40 agonist ivuxolimab. All receptors come from an adult with an advanced solid tumor such as melanoma, head and neck, liver or kidney cancer.

This clone was detected only once. The V call is TRBV5-1, the J call TRBJ2-2, with TRBD2 as a possible D gene (5 bases). Per the germline V gene, CDR1 is SGHRS and CDR2 is YFSETQ. Trimming took off 2 bases at V and 6 bases at J, with 8 bases between the two ends. The CDR3 covers 13 residues. The DNA for the CDR3 is TGCGCCAGCAGCTTTAACGGGGCCGGGGAGCTGTTTTTT. This codes for CASSFNGAGELFF.

V gene TRBV18 combines with J gene TRBJ2-5; D is unclear. The ends were cut back, 4 bases at V and 2 bases at J, with 11 bases in the middle. This CDR3 spans 14 amino acids. Per the germline V gene, CDR1 is KGHSH and CDR2 is LQKENI. The chain's CDR3 is CASSRRNGQETQYF. The CDR3, as DNA: TGTGCCAGCTCACGAAGGAACGGTCAAGAGACCCAGTACTTC.

The chain has TRBV19 and TRBJ1-1; D call uncertain. Germline loops: CDR1 LNHDA, CDR2 SQIVND (reference sequence). CDR3 length: 15 amino acids. Trimming shortened V by 5 bases and J by 1 base, and 14 bases separated the two germline ends. The CDR3 nucleotides read TGTGCCAGTAGTTCGGCAATTGGGCGGAACACTGAAGCTTTCTTT. Encoded protein: CASSSAIGRNTEAFF.

The rearrangement uses TRBV10-2 and TRBJ2-7; no firm D call. V lost 1 base, J lost 2 bases, and 9 bases lay in between. The CDR3 covers 14 residues. The germline gives CDR1 WSHSY, CDR2 SAAADI. The CDR3 sequence: CASSEYQQTYEQYF. CDR3 nucleotide sequence: TGCGCCAGCAGTGAGTATCAACAGACCTACGAGCAGTACTTC.

V gene TRBV6-1 combines with J gene TRBJ1-1; the D gene is possibly TRBD1 (6 bases). The length of the CDR3 is 13 residues. Germline lookup yields CDR1 MNHNS and CDR2 SASEGT. V lost 7 bases and J lost 8, with 17 bases in between. CDR3 protein: CASTRVEGDEAFF. CDR3 DNA sequence: TGTGCCAGCACCCGAGTAGAGGGGGACGAAGCTTTCTTT.

The J gene is TRBJ2-5, the V gene TRBV2, with 8 positions matching TRBD1. TRBJ2-7 matches the DNA end more closely, so the J call is doubtful. The germline CDR1 and CDR2 sequences are SNHLY and FYNNEI. The CDR3 spans 12 residues. CDR3 protein: CASSGTGYEQYF. CDR3 DNA sequence: TGTGCCAGCAGTGGGACAGGGTACGAGCAGTACTTC.

J is TRBJ2-1 and V is TRBV7-9; TRBD1 or TRBD2 may be the D gene (5 bases each). The CDR3 covers 15 residues. CDR1 is SEHNR, CDR2 FQNEAQ, per germline (reference sequence). Trimming took 4 bases from V and 7 from J, leaving 17 bases between them. CDR3: CASSSDRLLLNEQFF. In DNA, the CDR3 is TGTGCCAGCAGCTCCGACAGACTACTCTTGAATGAGCAGTTCTTC.

The chain combines TRBV15 with TRBJ2-5, with D hard to call. The CDR3 runs 14 residues. The V and J ends lost 3 bases and 0 bases respectively, with 8 bases between them. CDR1 LNHNV and CDR2 YYDKDF come from the germline V gene (reference sequence). The CDR3 protein is CATSRAQYQETQYF. CDR3 bases: TGTGCCACCAGCAGGGCGCAGTACCAAGAGACCCAGTACTTC.

The V gene is TRBV15, the J gene TRBJ2-5, with a possible D match to TRBD2 (5 bases). The CDR3 runs to 15 residues. CDR1 is LNHNV and CDR2 is YYDKDF in the germline V gene (reference sequence). V shed 7 bases and J shed 4 bases, with 19 bases lying between them. CDR3 bases: TGTGCCACCACCCGCGAGGCCCTCGGAGGAGAGACCCAGTACTTC. Amino acid sequence: CATTREALGGETQYF.

The table lists this clone with a count of one. The chain has TRBV27 and TRBJ2-7; D is unresolved. This CDR3 region has 16 residues. Germline CDR1 reads MNHEY; CDR2 reads SMNVEV (reference sequence). The V end lost 5 bases, the J end lost 5 bases, and 22 bases lay between the germline ends. CDR3 DNA: TGTGCCAGCAGTCCCCAAACAGTTTCCACTCCTAACGAGCAGTACTTC. It yields the protein CASSPQTVSTPNEQYF.

The V and J genes are TRBV2 and TRBJ1-4; D possibly corresponds to TRBD1 (5 bases). The V and J ends lost 4 bases and 6 bases respectively, with 9 bases between them. The germline V gene encodes CDR1 SNHLY and CDR2 FYNNEI. The CDR3 extends over 13 amino acids. The CDR3 loop reads CASSGGRDEKLFF. The DNA of the CDR3 is TGTGCCAGCAGTGGAGGCAGGGATGAAAAACTGTTTTTT.

The DNA of the CDR3 is TGTGCCAGCAGTTACCCGCGGCGCAGGGACACAGATACGCAGTATTTT. Translating it yields CASSYPRRRDTDTQYF. J is TRBJ2-3 and V is TRBV6-5; tentatively, D is TRBD1 (5 bases). In germline, CDR1 is MNHEY, CDR2 SVGAGI. The CDR3 covers 16 residues. V was shortened by 2 bases and J by 2 bases, with 14 bases between the two germline ends.

The chain recombines TRBV5-1 with TRBJ1-1; TRBD1 agrees at 8 bases. Germline CDR1 SGHRS, CDR2 YFSETQ. V trimming: 4 bases; J trimming: 0 bases; junction bases outside the gene matches: 8. The CDR3 has 16 residues. CDR3: CASSQWTGRMNTEAFF. The CDR3 DNA is TGCGCCAGCAGCCAGTGGACAGGGCGGATGAACACTGAAGCTTTCTTT.

The V call is TRBV5-1, the J call TRBJ2-1; 8 positions agree with TRBD2. The CDR3 sequence is 15 residues long. Trimming cost V 0 bases and J 4 bases; bases outside gene matches: 3. In germline, CDR1 is SGHRS, CDR2 YFSETQ. The CDR3 coding sequence is TGCGCCAGCAGCTTGGTGGCGGGGGGATACAATGAGCAGTTCTTC. Amino acid sequence: CASSLVAGGYNEQFF.

The chain is built from TRBV6-1 and TRBJ2-7; either TRBD1 or TRBD2 may fit D (6 bases each). Germline values: CDR1 MNHNS, CDR2 SASEGT. The CDR3 is made up of 15 amino acids. Trimming cost V 2 bases and J 5 bases, with 16 bases left between them. The CDR3 sequence: CASSETGRISDEQYF. CDR3 coding DNA: TGTGCCAGCAGTGAAACAGGGAGGATTAGCGACGAGCAGTACTTC.

The chain carries TRBV29-1 and TRBJ2-5; TRBD2 matches 7 bases. The junction had 4 bases not matched to a gene; V was cut back by 7 bases and J by 2 bases. Germline CDR1 is SQVTM and CDR2 is ANQGSEA. CDR3 length equals 12 residues. In DNA form, the CDR3 reads TGCAGCGCGGGACTAAAGCAAGAGACCCAGTACTTC. This codes for CSAGLKQETQYF.

This sequence joins TRBV12-5 and TRBJ2-7; tentatively, D is TRBD1 (5 bases). The CDR3 contains 13 residues. Trimming removed 7 bases from V and 4 bases from J, with 14 bases in between. CDR1 is LGHNT, CDR2 FRNRAP, per germline. The CDR3 region is CASDPLQGYEQYF. The CDR3 DNA reads as TGTGCTAGTGACCCCTTGCAGGGTTACGAGCAGTACTTC.

The chain recombines TRBV5-1 with TRBJ2-3; 9 bases line up with TRBD1. The CDR3 sequence is 14 residues long. CDR1 is SGHRS and CDR2 is YFSETQ in the germline V gene. The J segment lost 6 bases and the V segment lost 4 bases, leaving 6 bases of the junction unmatched. CDR3 in DNA: TGCGCCAGCAGCCCCGGGACAGGGTTCGATACGCAGTATTTT. Translation: CASSPGTGFDTQYF.

The rearrangement joins TRBV30 to TRBJ1-3, with TRBD1 identical over 11 bases. In germline, CDR1 is GTSNPN, CDR2 SVGIG (reference sequence). The junction had 8 bases not matched to a gene; V was cut back by 5 bases and J by 2 bases. This CDR3 has 16 amino acids. The CDR3 here is CAWLRTGGSPGNTIYF. CDR3 in DNA: TGTGCCTGGCTCCGGACAGGGGGCAGTCCTGGAAACACCATATATTTT. Full variable domain (remainder filled in from reference TRBV30 and TRBJ1-3): SQTIHQWPATLVQPVGSPLSLECTVEGTSNPNLYWYRQAAGRGLQLLFYSVGIGQISSEVPQNLSASRPQDRQFILSSKKLLLSDSGFYLCAWLRTGGSPGNTIYFGEGSWLTVV.

The chain employs TRBV4-1 and TRBJ1-5; TRBD1 aligns across 7 bases. The CDR3 consists of 16 residues. The germline CDR1 and CDR2 sequences are MGHRA and YSYEKL. With V trimmed by 4 bases and J by 0 bases, 6 bases remained unmatched. The CDR3 spells CASSLQGEYSNQPQHF. CDR3 nucleotides: TGCGCCAGCAGCCTTCAGGGGGAATATAGCAATCAGCCCCAGCATTTT.